The 11 T cell receptor beta chains in this list originate from one sample, sequenced in a study of blood T cell repertoires in COVID-19. The protocol was immunoSEQ multiplex PCR, while the TCRdb copy is restricted to in-frame clones and leaves out a portion. The repertoire holds around 300,000 clones, with about 87% as singletons. The sequenced sample consisted of PBMCs or T cells enriched from blood (not recorded which). These receptors all stem from a young man who had recovered from COVID-19.

This clone was recorded only once. J is TRBJ2-5 and V is TRBV7-8; no firm D call. The CDR3 contains 14 residues. The V and J ends lost 0 bases and 5 bases respectively, with 10 bases between them. Germline CDR1 reads SGHVS; CDR2 reads FQNEAQ. CDR3 in amino acids: CASSLATVEETQYF. As DNA, the CDR3 is TGTGCCAGCAGCTTAGCCACGGTTGAGGAGACCCAGTACTTC.

The J gene is TRBJ2-1, the V gene TRBV30; D ambiguous. The CDR3 runs 12 residues. From germline, CDR1 is GTSNPN and CDR2 SVGIG (reference sequence). Trimming cost V 3 bases and J 0 bases, with 3 bases left between them. CDR3 sequence (DNA): TGTGCCTGGAGCAGCTCCTACAATGAGCAGTTCTTC. Translating it yields CAWSSSYNEQFF.

The chain carries TRBV11-2 and TRBJ2-7, with 11 bases aligning to TRBD1. V gave up 0 bases and J gave up 4 bases; unmatched junction bases: 2. This CDR3 comprises 15 residues. CDR1 is SGHAT and CDR2 is FQNNGV in the germline V gene. CDR3 DNA: TGTGCCAGCAGCTTAGACCGGGACAGGGGGTACGAGCAGTACTTC. Amino acid sequence: CASSLDRDRGYEQYF.

This chain connects TRBV2 to TRBJ1-1; 7 nucleotides agree with TRBD1. The length of the CDR3 is 13 residues. The V segment lost 6 bases and the J segment 1 base; nucleotides outside the gene matches: 2. Germline values: CDR1 SNHLY, CDR2 FYNNEI. Here the CDR3 reads CASRGQRNTEAFF. The CDR3 DNA follows: TGTGCCAGCAGGGGACAGAGGAACACTGAAGCTTTCTTT. The full variable domain, rest sourced from reference TRBV2 and TRBJ1-1, is EPEVTQTPSHQVTQMGQEVILRCVPISNHLYFYWYRQILGQKVEFLVSFYNNEISEKSEIFDDQFSVERPDGSNFTLKIRSTKLEDSAMYFCASRGQRNTEAFFGQGTRLTVV.

The V and J genes are TRBV27 and TRBJ2-1; 7 bases are a match to TRBD1. This CDR3 is built from 15 residues. Germline V gene data show CDR1 as MNHEY and CDR2 as SMNVEV (reference sequence). Trimming removed 3 bases from V and 5 bases from J; junction bases left unmatched: 7. The CDR3 nucleotides are TGTGCCAGCAGTTTTCCAGACAGGGTCCACAATGAGCAGTTCTTC. Translated, it gives CASSFPDRVHNEQFF.

The rearrangement links TRBV5-1 to TRBJ1-1; TRBD1 matches 8 bases. The CDR3 spans 16 residues. V gave up 2 bases and J gave up 5 bases; unmatched junction bases: 11. CDR1 is SGHRS, CDR2 YFSETQ, per germline. The CDR3 DNA follows: TGCGCCAGCAGCTTCGTACAGGGGGGACGGGGAACTGAAGCTTTCTTT. Its translation: CASSFVQGGRGTEAFF.

The chain joins TRBV11-3 to TRBJ2-1; 11 nucleotides align to TRBD2. Per germline, CDR1 SGHNT and CDR2 YENEEA. With V trimmed by 2 bases and J by 10 bases, 4 bases remained unmatched. The CDR3 totals 14 residues. CDR3 DNA: TGTGCCAGCAGCTTATCTAGCGGGGGGACCGAGCAGTTCTTC. Its translation is CASSLSSGGTEQFF.

This rearrangement joins TRBV5-1 to TRBJ2-2, with a weak D call TRBD1 (6 bases). V lost 2 bases, J lost 3 bases, and 8 bases lay in between. This CDR3 region has 14 residues. CDR1 is SGHRS and CDR2 is YFSETQ in the germline V gene. The CDR3 sequence is CASSLNRDTGELFF. The CDR3 nucleotides read TGCGCCAGCAGCTTAAACAGGGACACCGGGGAGCTGTTTTTT.

V and J are TRBV5-6 and TRBJ2-1, with D perhaps TRBD2 (5 bases). V lost 4 bases and J lost 2, with 10 bases in between. The germline V gene has CDR1 SGHDT and CDR2 YYEEEE. The CDR3 contains 14 residues. For the CDR3, the DNA is TGTGCCAGCAGCGGCAGCGGTACCTACAATGAGCAGTTCTTC. This codes for CASSGSGTYNEQFF.

CDR3 amino acids: CASRELRGGYTF. CDR3 DNA sequence: TGTGCCAGCAGGGAACTCAGGGGCGGCTACACCTTC. The J gene is TRBJ1-2, the V gene TRBV28, with a tentative D call TRBD1 (6 bases). The CDR3 covers 12 residues. Trimming pared 6 bases from V and 8 bases from J, leaving 13 bases between. Per germline, CDR1 MDHEN and CDR2 SYDVKM.

This chain uses TRBV3-1 (or the pseudogene TRBV3-2) with TRBJ1-2, with 9 bases that match TRBD1. Trimming cost V 8 bases and J 11 bases; bases outside gene matches: 12. The CDR3 contains 13 residues. Germline loops: CDR1 LGHDT, CDR2 YNNKEL (reference sequence). The CDR3 DNA sequence: TGTGCCAGCCGTAGAGGGACAGGGTGGGGGTACACCTTC. As protein: CASRRGTGWGYTF.